These 5 T cell receptor beta chains originate from one sample sequenced in a study of blood T cell repertoires in COVID-19. Some clones are missing from TCRdb's copy, which holds only in-frame ones; the method was immunoSEQ multiplex PCR. The repertoire includes 350,000 to 400,000 clones, around 87% of them detected once, and 1.9% sits in the top ten. The sample consisted of PBMCs or T cells enriched from blood (not recorded which). The receptors were gathered from a man aged 35 to 55 in a cohort exposed to, infected with or recovered from COVID-19 (not recorded which).

The chain links TRBV6-5 to TRBJ2-7, with TRBD2 matching over 12 bases. The CDR3 has 16 amino acids. With V trimmed by 2 bases and J by 2 bases, 4 bases remained unmatched. The V gene's germline CDR1 is MNHEY and CDR2 SVGAGI. CDR3 residues: CASSYGRTSGAYEQYF. The CDR3 coding sequence is TGTGCCAGCAGTTACGGACGGACTAGCGGGGCCTACGAGCAGTACTTC.

The rearrangement joins TRBV10-1 to TRBJ2-1, with 7 bases aligning to TRBD1. J was trimmed by 1 base and V by 3 bases; bases with no gene match: 6. The CDR3 extends over 16 amino acids. Germline CDR1 and CDR2: WNHNN and SYGVQD (reference sequence). CDR3 DNA sequence: TGCGCCAGCAGTGAACGGACAGGAATGTCCTACAATGAGCAGTTCTTC. It specifies CASSERTGMSYNEQFF.

The chain combines TRBV9 with TRBJ1-3; D is undetermined. V lost 0 bases and J 0 bases, leaving 4 bases between the germline ends. Germline values: CDR1 SGDLS, CDR2 YYNGEE. The CDR3 is 14 residues long. CDR3 sequence (DNA): TGTGCCAGCAGCGTAGAATACTCTGGAAACACCATATATTTT. Translating gives CASSVEYSGNTIYF.

This clone was counted a single time. The chain joins TRBV7-3 to TRBJ2-7; TRBD2 is a possible D gene (6 bases). The ends were cut back, 1 base at V and 4 bases at J, with 14 bases in the middle. CDR3 size: 15 residues. From germline, CDR1 is SGHTA and CDR2 FQGTGA. DNA of the CDR3: TGTGCCAGCAGCTTAATGGCGGGGTACCCTTACGAGCAGTACTTC. Translating it yields CASSLMAGYPYEQYF.

The V gene is TRBV7-2, the J gene TRBJ2-5, with 7 bases aligning to TRBD2. CDR1 and CDR2 from the germline V gene are SGHTA and FQGNSA. This CDR3 contains 15 residues. J lost 5 bases, V lost 5 bases, and 11 bases had no gene match. The CDR3 reads CASSPVAGVQETQYF. CDR3 coding DNA: TGTGCCAGCAGCCCAGTGGCGGGAGTTCAGGAGACCCAGTACTTC. Full variable domain (missing parts from reference TRBV7-2 and TRBJ2-5): GAGVSQSPSNKVTEKGKDVELRCDPISGHTALYWYRQSLGQGLEFLIYFQGNSAPDKSGLPSDRFSAERTGGSVSTLTIQRTQQEDSAVYLCASSPVAGVQETQYFGPGTRLLVL.